This TCR beta chain was obtained from a study of regulatory T cells in long-lasting Graves disease. Study at large: Antithyroid drug exposure in newly diagnosed Graves' patients had lasted under 3 months.

About this clonotype itself: Being one base from a much bigger clone, this may be a read error.

Arm-PCR of CDR3 regions with iRepertoire HTBI primers generated TCR beta libraries. MiXCR, applied by TCRdb to the multiplex PCR reads, yields one record per CDR3 protein. The repertoire includes around 360,000 distinct CDR3 sequences, roughly 15% of them detected once, and around 20% sits in the top ten. With 6 bases clipped from V and 4 bases from J, the junction kept 6 bases outside the gene matches. The CDR3 is 14 amino acids. The germline V gene encodes CDR1 SNHLY and CDR2 FYNNEI. Noted time point: newly diagnosed GD, antithyroid drugs for less than 3 months. The authors made the TCR library using RNA they extracted from PBMCs. The sample also formed part of further work on T cells in Graves' hyperthyroidism and ophthalmopathy. That source reports: Across 18 months, stable Graves' hyperthyroidism was marked by no progression to ophthalmopathy. Those with hyperthyroidism were 18 to 65 years old, newly diagnosed, and ill for under 2 months. Primed by the HTBI set, a first-round RT-PCR was run on the TCR CDR3.

The chain couples TRBV2 to TRBJ1-1, with TRBD1 matching over 9 bases. This clonotype was sampled from a woman aged 18-29 years with Graves disease. The source material was peripheral blood mononuclear cells (PBMCs), sampled at new diagnosis, from a patient treated with antithyroid drugs. CDR3 residues: CASRRDRVSTEAFF. The CDR3, as DNA: TGTGCCAGCAGGAGGGACAGGGTGAGCACTGAAGCTTTCTTT.